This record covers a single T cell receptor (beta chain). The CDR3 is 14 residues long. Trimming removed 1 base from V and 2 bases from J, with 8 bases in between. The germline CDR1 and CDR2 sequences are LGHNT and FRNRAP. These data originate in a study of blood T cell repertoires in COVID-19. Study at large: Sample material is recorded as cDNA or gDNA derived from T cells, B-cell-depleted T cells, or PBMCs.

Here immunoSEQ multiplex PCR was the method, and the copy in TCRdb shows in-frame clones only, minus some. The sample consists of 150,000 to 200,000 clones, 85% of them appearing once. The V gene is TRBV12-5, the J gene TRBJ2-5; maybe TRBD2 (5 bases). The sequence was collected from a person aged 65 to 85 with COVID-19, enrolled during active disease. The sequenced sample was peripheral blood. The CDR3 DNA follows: TGTGCTAGTGGTTTGGGAGGACTGCAAGAGACCCAGTACTTC. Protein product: CASGLGGLQETQYF.